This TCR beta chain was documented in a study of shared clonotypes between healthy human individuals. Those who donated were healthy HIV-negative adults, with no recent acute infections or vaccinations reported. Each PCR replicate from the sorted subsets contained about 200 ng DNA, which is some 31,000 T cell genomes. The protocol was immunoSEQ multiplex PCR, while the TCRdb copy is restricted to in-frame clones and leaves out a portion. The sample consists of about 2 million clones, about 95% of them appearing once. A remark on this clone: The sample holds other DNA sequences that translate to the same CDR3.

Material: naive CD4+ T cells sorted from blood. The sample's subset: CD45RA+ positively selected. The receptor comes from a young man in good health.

CDR3 protein: CASSPPGETQYF. CDR3 nucleotide sequence: TGTGCCAGCTCACCCCCGGGGGAGACCCAGTACTTC. This chain links TRBV18 with TRBJ2-5, with D maybe TRBD2 (5 bases). This CDR3 is 12 amino acids long. V shed 3 bases and J shed 5 bases, with 7 bases lying between them. Per germline, CDR1 KGHSH and CDR2 LQKENI.